The next 22 T cell receptor beta chains were all read from a single sample in a study of cytomegalovirus exposure and HLA in healthy donors. This PCR relied on a set of 60 Vbeta primers and 13 Jbeta primers. Measured with immunoSEQ multiplex PCR; TCRdb has only the in-frame clones, and not every one. The sample yields 150,000 to 200,000 clones, just over 75% seen once. The sample was PBMCs. The source of these receptors is a young man in good health and CMV-seronegative.

This chain links TRBV10-3 with TRBJ2-7, with TRBD2 identical over 8 bases. The germline V gene has CDR1 ENHRY and CDR2 SYGVKD. The CDR3 has 17 residues. Unmatched junction bases numbered 14, after V lost 0 bases and J lost 7 bases. CDR3 region: CAISESGVGSGINEQYF. The CDR3 nucleotides read TGTGCCATCAGTGAGTCGGGTGTAGGTAGCGGGATAAATGAGCAGTACTTC.

The V gene is TRBV28, the J gene TRBJ1-6, with 9 bases fitting TRBD1. Losses at the gene ends were 8 bases for V and 8 bases for J; bases not matched to a gene: 10. The CDR3 is made up of 15 amino acids. Germline V gene sequence: CDR1 MDHEN, CDR2 SYDVKM. The CDR3 protein is CASLSGTGSYSPLHF. In DNA, the CDR3 is TGTGCCAGCTTGTCCGGGACAGGGAGTTATTCACCCCTCCACTTT.

This clone occurred a few times. The chain employs TRBV6-6 and TRBJ2-1, with 14 bases aligning to TRBD2. Trimming cost V 5 bases and J 6 bases; bases outside gene matches: 3. The CDR3 sequence is 15 residues long. CDR1 is MNHNY, CDR2 SVGAGI, per germline (reference sequence). The CDR3 here is CASSPGTSGSNEQFF. The DNA for the CDR3 is TGTGCCAGCAGTCCGGGGACTAGCGGGAGCAATGAGCAGTTCTTC.

V gene TRBV7-9 combines with J gene TRBJ2-4; 8 nucleotides align to TRBD2. Germline V gene sequence: CDR1 SEHNR, CDR2 FQNEAQ (reference sequence). V lost 4 bases to trimming and J lost 9 bases; unmatched junction nucleotides: 8. This CDR3 comprises 14 residues. DNA for the CDR3: TGTGCCAGCAGCTCAACGGAAGCGGGGGTCATTCAGTACTTC. Translated: CASSSTEAGVIQYF.

V usage is TRBV5-1 and J usage is TRBJ1-4; D unresolved. The V and J ends lost 8 bases and 7 bases respectively, with 15 bases between them. Germline loops: CDR1 SGHRS, CDR2 YFSETQ. CDR3 length: 13 amino acids. CDR3 sequence: CASRGVSGEKLFF. As DNA, the CDR3 is TGCGCCAGTAGAGGAGTCTCGGGTGAAAAACTGTTTTTT.

The chain is built from TRBV7-9 and TRBJ1-2; 9 nucleotides match TRBD1. The CDR3 extends over 14 amino acids. V shed 5 bases, J shed 4 bases, and the junction held 5 bases outside the gene matches. Germline CDR1 SEHNR, CDR2 FQNEAQ (reference sequence). In DNA, the CDR3 is TGTGCCAGCAGCATCGGGACAGGGTCCTATGGCTACACCTTC. It encodes CASSIGTGSYGYTF. The variable domain in full, with the rest retrieved from reference TRBV7-9 and TRBJ1-2, is DTGVSQNPRHKITKRGQNVTFRCDPISEHNRLYWYRQTLGQGPEFLTYFQNEAQLEKSRLLSDRFSAERPKGSFSTLEIQRTEQGDSAMYLCASSIGTGSYGYTFGSGTRLTVV.

The chain links TRBV5-1 to TRBJ1-2; no definite D call. CDR1 is SGHRS and CDR2 is YFSETQ in the germline V gene. The CDR3 length is 15 residues. The germline V and J ends were trimmed by 0 bases and 4 bases, with 13 bases remaining between them. CDR3 DNA: TGCGCCAGCAGCTTGGAGATGGGCTTCGGCTATGGCTACACCTTC. Amino acid sequence: CASSLEMGFGYGYTF.

The V gene is TRBV29-1, the J gene TRBJ1-4, with TRBD1 identical over 7 bases. CDR1 SQVTM and CDR2 ANQGSEA come from the germline V gene. CDR3 length equals 13 residues. After removal of 7 bases from V and 8 bases from J, the junction contained 10 bases not matched to a gene. The CDR3: CSALTGVGEKLFF. The CDR3, as DNA: TGCAGCGCACTTACAGGGGTAGGGGAAAAACTGTTTTTT.

This sequence joins TRBV5-1 and TRBJ2-7, with 10 nucleotides matching TRBD2. The CDR3 contains 16 residues. V dropped 4 bases and J dropped 4; count of bases not matched to a gene: 11. Germline-derived CDR1 and CDR2 are SGHRS and YFSETQ. The CDR3 DNA follows: TGCGCCAGCAGCAAAGGCGGGACTAGCGCCTTGTACGAGCAGTACTTC. Translation: CASSKGGTSALYEQYF.

This CDR3 reads CASSYSGIQYF. CDR3 nucleotides: TGTGCCAGCAGTTACTCCGGCATTCAGTACTTC. V and J are TRBV6-5 and TRBJ2-4; D unclear. Between the trimmed V and J ends, which lost 0 bases and 9 bases, there was a span of 3 bases. The CDR3 spans 11 residues. CDR1 is MNHEY and CDR2 is SVGAGI in the germline V gene.

The CDR3 loop is CASSKPGQGAINYGYTF. For the CDR3, the DNA is TGTGCCAGCAGCAAACCGGGACAGGGGGCTATCAACTATGGCTACACCTTC. This sequence joins TRBV5-4 and TRBJ1-2, with 12 bases aligning to TRBD1. The CDR3 runs to 17 residues. The V gene end was trimmed by 4 bases and the J gene end by 2 bases; junction bases not matched to a gene: 9. Germline V gene sequence: CDR1 SGHNT, CDR2 YYREEE (reference sequence).

This chain links TRBV5-1 with TRBJ2-1; 9 positions agree with TRBD2. V shed 0 bases and J 9 bases; nucleotides not matched to a gene: 10. CDR1 SGHRS and CDR2 YFSETQ come from the germline V gene. The CDR3 sequence is 16 residues long. The CDR3 DNA is TGCGCCAGCAGCTTGGAAATTAGCGGGAGTGGTTTTGAGCAGTTCTTC. This codes for CASSLEISGSGFEQFF. The whole variable domain, remainder taken from reference TRBV5-1 and TRBJ2-1, is KAGVTQTPRYLIKTRGQQVTLSCSPISGHRSVSWYQQTPGQGLQFLFEYFSETQRNKGNFPGRFSGRQFSNSRSEMNVSTLELGDSALYLCASSLEISGSGFEQFFGPGTRLTVL.

The chain uses TRBV5-3 and TRBJ2-7; 9 bases are a match to TRBD2. TRBV5-3 is an open reading frame whose function is uncertain. This CDR3 is 15 amino acids long. J was trimmed by 2 bases and V by 1 base; bases with no gene match: 4. Written as DNA, the CDR3 is TGTGCCAGAAGCTTGATGTTAGCGGGAGCCTACGAGCAGTACTTC. Protein: CARSLMLAGAYEQYF.

The chain is built from TRBV6-5 and TRBJ1-5; D may be TRBD1 (6 bases). Trimming took 6 bases from V and 6 from J, leaving 12 bases between them. The CDR3 runs 13 residues. Germline V CDR1 and CDR2: MNHEY, SVGAGI. The CDR3 is CASRQGRFQPQHF. In DNA form, the CDR3 reads TGTGCCAGCAGACAGGGCAGATTTCAGCCCCAGCATTTT.

The V call is TRBV7-3, the J call TRBJ2-3; maybe TRBD2 (5 bases). Germline loops: CDR1 SGHTA, CDR2 FQGTGA. The length of the CDR3 is 13 residues. The V and J ends lost 7 bases and 6 bases respectively, with 14 bases between them. CDR3 region: CASNRGEFDTQYF. CDR3 nucleotides: TGTGCCAGCAATCGGGGAGAATTCGATACGCAGTATTTT. Complete variable domain (other parts from reference TRBV7-3 and TRBJ2-3): GAGVSQTPSNKVTEKGKYVELRCDPISGHTALYWYRQSLGQGPEFLIYFQGTGAADDSGLPNDRFFAVRPEGSVSTLKIQRTERGDSAVYLCASNRGEFDTQYFGPGTRLTVL.

This clone was observed a few times. The CDR3 spells CASSSTGQLDGYEQYF. Here the CDR3 DNA reads TGCGCCAGCAGCTCAACGGGACAGTTAGATGGCTACGAGCAGTACTTC. The chain recombines TRBV5-1 with TRBJ2-7; 7 bases fit TRBD1. Germline CDR1 is SGHRS and CDR2 is YFSETQ. This CDR3 is 16 amino acids long. With 3 bases clipped from V and 3 bases from J, the junction kept 12 bases outside the gene matches.

This clone was seen a single time. V is TRBV27 and J is TRBJ1-2, with a possible D match to TRBD1 (5 bases). Germline CDR1 is MNHEY and CDR2 is SMNVEV (reference sequence). The CDR3 is 15 residues long. Trimming shortened V by 3 bases and J by 7 bases, and 18 bases separated the two germline ends. The CDR3 region is CASSLQGGTNSGYTF. The CDR3, as DNA: TGTGCCAGCAGTTTGCAGGGAGGCACCAATAGTGGCTACACCTTC.

This clone was counted many times. A much larger clonotype is one base distant, so this may be a read error. The J gene is TRBJ1-3, the V gene TRBV7-9, with no clear D. The germline V gene has CDR1 SEHNR and CDR2 FQNEAQ (reference sequence). CDR3 length: 12 residues. The CDR3 region has the DNA TGTTCCGGTCGGAGCTCTGGAAACACCATATATTTT. This codes for CSGRSSGNTIYF.

The chain uses TRBV6-1 and TRBJ2-1; 10 bases match TRBD2. J was trimmed by 7 bases and V by 3 bases; bases with no gene match: 12. This CDR3 is built from 17 residues. CDR1 is MNHNS, CDR2 SASEGT, per germline. CDR3 protein: CASSDTASGRMWNEQFF. For the CDR3, the DNA is TGTGCCAGCAGTGACACGGCTAGCGGGAGAATGTGGAATGAGCAGTTCTTC.

The genes are TRBV9 and TRBJ2-5; 14 bases fit TRBD2. V was clipped by 2 bases and J by 4 bases; unmatched bases: 1. The CDR3 is made up of 15 amino acids. Germline CDR1 reads SGDLS; CDR2 reads YYNGEE. CDR3 DNA: TGTGCCAGCAGCGTGGGACTAGCGGGAGTAGAGACCCAGTACTTC. Translating it yields CASSVGLAGVETQYF.

The V call is TRBV9, the J call TRBJ1-2; possibly TRBD1 for D (6 bases). The germline gives CDR1 SGDLS, CDR2 YYNGEE. The V end lost 6 bases, the J end lost 0 bases, and 12 bases lay between the germline ends. The CDR3 consists of 14 residues. The CDR3 region has the DNA TGTGCCAGCACCCTAGGGGGTTCTAACTATGGCTACACCTTC. Translated: CASTLGGSNYGYTF.

This chain links TRBV7-2 with TRBJ2-1; 14 positions match TRBD2. CDR3 length: 18 residues. The germline V gene encodes CDR1 SGHTA and CDR2 FQGNSA. V shed 1 base and J 9 bases; nucleotides not matched to a gene: 11. DNA for the CDR3: TGTGCCAGCAGCTTAGGGACTAGCGGGAGGCGGAGAGGGTTTGAGCAGTTCTTC. This translates into CASSLGTSGRRRGFEQFF.